The rows below give T cell receptor beta chains drawn from one sample of a study of blood T cell repertoires in COVID-19. The protocol was immunoSEQ multiplex PCR, while the TCRdb copy is restricted to in-frame clones and leaves out a portion. The data hold some 250,000 clones, with more than 65% observed a single time. Sequencing was carried out using peripheral blood. These receptor sequences come from a young woman with acute or convalescent COVID-19. The conserved cysteine and the conserved F or W are not part of the CDR3 here. Clone size is not always given. Where it is, it says once, few, many or a class for expanded clones.

abundance: -
v_gene: TRBV11-2
CDR3aa: ASSLFRSGTGYPGELF

abundance: -
v_gene: TRBV19
CDR3aa: ASSTASGSYNEQF

abundance: -
v_gene: TRBV6-1
CDR3aa: ASSEIPGVSGYT

abundance: -
v_gene: TRBV9
CDR3aa: ASSVGLAGGPQETQY

abundance: -
v_gene: TRBV11-2
CDR3aa: ASSLEAGRQSGANVLT

abundance: -
v_gene: TRBV7-6
CDR3aa: ASSPSSGEGEAF

abundance: -
v_gene: TRBV4-1
CDR3aa: ASSQASGETGELF

abundance: many
v_gene: TRBV10-1
CDR3aa: ASSRSGATGELF

abundance: -
v_gene: TRBV19
CDR3aa: ASTMAATGELF

abundance: -
v_gene: TRBV6-1
CDR3aa: ASSALGRATIYGYT

abundance: few
v_gene: TRBV18
CDR3aa: ASSPPTGWDTEAF

abundance: -
v_gene: TRBV9
CDR3aa: ASSPTTGGAKNIQY

abundance: -
v_gene: TRBV25-1
CDR3aa: ASSTDREATEAF

abundance: -
v_gene: TRBV30
CDR3aa: AWIGLSQETQY

abundance: -
v_gene: TRBV29-1
CDR3aa: SVGTFNTDTQY

abundance: -
v_gene: TRBV2
CDR3aa: ASSASQLGLNEQF

abundance: -
v_gene: TRBV7-2
CDR3aa: ASSLASFGTSAEQF

abundance: -
v_gene: TRBV19
CDR3aa: ASRPGTSGRRTGELF

abundance: few
v_gene: TRBV6-2/TRBV6-3
CDR3aa: ASSYSLRERVTGELF

abundance: -
v_gene: TRBV13
CDR3aa: ASSLGVETTYEQY

abundance: -
v_gene: TRBV7-2
CDR3aa: ASSFGLAGYSEQF

abundance: -
v_gene: TRBV5-1
CDR3aa: ASSLVPGSPLH

abundance: -
v_gene: TRBV10-1
CDR3aa: ASSPSGSSYEQY

abundance: -
v_gene: TRBV28
CDR3aa: ASSLSVGRSPLH

abundance: once
v_gene: TRBV6-9
CDR3aa: ASSSRTGGNSPLH

abundance: once
v_gene: TRBV10-3
CDR3aa: ATAPGQGGYGYT

abundance: -
v_gene: TRBV25-1
CDR3aa: ASSRGSYNSPLH

abundance: -
v_gene: TRBV2
CDR3aa: ASRWTGLNEKLF

abundance: once
v_gene: TRBV5-1
CDR3aa: ASSFVRGTGELF

abundance: -
v_gene: TRBV28
CDR3aa: ASSLLQGGSSYNEQF

abundance: -
v_gene: TRBV7-6
CDR3aa: ASSPTTGKGGYT

abundance: -
v_gene: TRBV4-1
CDR3aa: ASSQGLGLAGGPQY